Listed here are 21 T cell receptor beta chains from one sample, sequenced in a study of shared clonotypes between healthy human individuals. Data came from immunoSEQ multiplex PCR; TCRdb stores just in-frame clones and leaves some out. The sample lists roughly 2.1 million clones, more than 85% seen once, with about 1.5% in the top ten. In the naive CD8 group, cells lacked CD45RO and were positively selected for CCR7, so terminally differentiated effector memory CD45RA+ cells were left out. Sequences were obtained from naive CD8+ T cells from PBMCs. The receptors shown here come from a man between 18 and 35 years old in good health. Some clones in this sample may be carry-over from other donors' samples.

Only one count was recorded for this clone. The chain links TRBV7-9 to TRBJ2-1, with D perhaps matching TRBD1 or TRBD2 (6 bases each). Germline V gives CDR1 SEHNR, CDR2 FQNEAQ (reference sequence). This CDR3 has 13 residues. V gave up 5 bases and J gave up 9 bases, with 14 bases separating them. Written as DNA, the CDR3 is TGTGCCAGCAGCCTCGGGGGCCCCGGTGAGCAGTTCTTC. It codes for CASSLGGPGEQFF.

This clone has more than one count but fewer than ten. The genes are TRBV29-1 and TRBJ1-1; 7 bases align to TRBD1. CDR1 is SQVTM and CDR2 is ANQGSEA in the germline V gene. This CDR3 is built from 14 residues. Unmatched junction bases numbered 5, after V lost 2 bases and J lost 2 bases. CDR3 loop: CSVEPGQINTEAFF. DNA for the CDR3: TGCAGCGTTGAACCGGGACAGATTAACACTGAAGCTTTCTTT.

A few counts support this clone. The chain carries TRBV14 and TRBJ2-5, with 7 positions matching TRBD1. This CDR3 contains 15 residues. Germline V gene sequence: CDR1 SGHDN, CDR2 FVKESK. With 0 bases clipped from V and 9 bases from J, the junction kept 10 bases outside the gene matches. CDR3 residues: CASSQDMTGYSPQYF. The DNA of the CDR3 is TGTGCCAGCAGCCAAGATATGACAGGGTATAGTCCCCAGTACTTC.

The V gene is TRBV29-1, the J gene TRBJ2-1; D is perhaps TRBD2 (5 bases). V was shortened by 7 bases and J by 9 bases, with 19 bases between the two germline ends. This CDR3 comprises 13 residues. Germline CDR1 SQVTM, CDR2 ANQGSEA. CDR3 nucleotides: TGCAGCGCAGGAGGACTTAAAGTTGGTGAGCAGTTCTTC. Translation gives CSAGGLKVGEQFF.

The gene calls are TRBV2 and TRBJ1-3; no reliable D call. The V end lost 6 bases, the J end lost 13 bases, and 13 bases lay between the germline ends. Germline V lookup: CDR1 SNHLY, CDR2 FYNNEI. This CDR3 comprises 11 residues. CDR3 in amino acids: CASRPGPWIYF. The CDR3, as DNA: TGTGCCAGCAGACCCGGGCCTTGGATATATTTT.

The chain joins TRBV2 to TRBJ1-1; TRBD1 is a possible D gene (6 bases). The CDR3 runs to 16 residues. The germline V and J ends were trimmed by 3 bases and 3 bases, with 17 bases remaining between them. CDR1 and CDR2 from the germline V gene are SNHLY and FYNNEI. In DNA form, the CDR3 reads TGTGCCAGCAGTGACGACAGGTCGCGAGGGTACACTGAAGCTTTCTTT. Translation gives CASSDDRSRGYTEAFF.

About this clone itself: Other DNA sequences within the sample encode an identical CDR3. The chain recombines TRBV7-9 with TRBJ1-5; TRBD1 aligns across 7 bases. This CDR3 spans 15 amino acids. Germline CDR1 reads SEHNR; CDR2 reads FQNEAQ (reference sequence). The V segment lost 5 bases and the J segment 0 bases; nucleotides outside the gene matches: 4. The CDR3 nucleotides read TGTGCCAGCAGCCGAGGACAGGCTAGCAATCAGCCCCAGCATTTT. Protein: CASSRGQASNQPQHF.

This clone was seen once. CDR3 amino acids: CASSTRLAGHYNEQFF. The CDR3 nucleotides read TGTGCCAGCAGCACCCGACTAGCGGGCCACTACAATGAGCAGTTCTTC. The chain is built from TRBV7-8 and TRBJ2-1; 10 bases agree with TRBD2. Germline CDR1 and CDR2: SGHVS and FQNEAQ. The CDR3 loop spans 16 amino acids. V shed 5 bases, J shed 3 bases, and the junction held 7 bases outside the gene matches.

This sequence joins TRBV11-3 and TRBJ1-1; no firm D call. This CDR3 region has 13 residues. In germline, CDR1 is SGHNT, CDR2 YENEEA. V was shortened by 1 base and J by 5 bases, with 8 bases between the two germline ends. CDR3 in amino acids: CASSLARRTEAFF. The CDR3 region has the DNA TGTGCCAGCAGCTTAGCCCGGAGGACTGAAGCTTTCTTT.

The table lists this clone with a count of one. The chain combines TRBV7-9 with TRBJ2-1; 7 bases match TRBD2. Germline-derived CDR1 and CDR2 are SEHNR and FQNEAQ (reference sequence). The length of the CDR3 is 13 residues. V lost 11 bases and J lost 5; bases outside the gene matches: 9. The CDR3 region is CAFGREVDNEQFF. Written as DNA, the CDR3 is TGTGCCTTCGGACGGGAGGTCGACAATGAGCAGTTCTTC.

Comments on this clone: The sample contains more than one DNA sequence encoding this CDR3. J is TRBJ2-3 and V is TRBV9; no clear D gene. Deletions cut 0 bases from V and 5 bases from J, with 7 bases between. CDR3 length equals 13 residues. The germline V gene encodes CDR1 SGDLS and CDR2 YYNGEE. CDR3 sequence (DNA): TGTGCCAGCAGCGTAGATATACTAGATACGCAGTATTTT. Translating it yields CASSVDILDTQYF.

The rearrangement uses TRBV9 and TRBJ2-7, with 10 bases fitting TRBD1. Unmatched junction bases numbered 9, after V lost 3 bases and J lost 6 bases. Germline V lookup: CDR1 SGDLS, CDR2 YYNGEE. The CDR3 is 15 residues long. The chain's CDR3 is CASSANRDRGSEQYF. The CDR3 region has the DNA TGTGCCAGCAGCGCAAACCGGGACAGGGGCTCCGAGCAGTACTTC.

The genes are TRBV6-1 and TRBJ1-4; D is possibly TRBD1 (6 bases). This CDR3 has 17 amino acids. CDR1 and CDR2 from the germline V gene are MNHNS and SASEGT. Trimming took 4 bases from V and 0 from J, leaving 15 bases between them. CDR3 in DNA: TGTGCCAGCAGTGCCCCGCCCTGGGGGCCAACTAATGAAAAACTGTTTTTT. Its translation is CASSAPPWGPTNEKLFF.

V gene TRBV4-3 combines with J gene TRBJ1-1; D perhaps matches TRBD1 (5 bases). The V end was cut by 0 bases, the J end by 4 bases, with 15 bases between. The CDR3 runs to 16 residues. The germline gives CDR1 LGHNA, CDR2 YSLEER. For the CDR3, the DNA is TGCGCCAGCAGCCAAGATCTGAGGGGTCGTAGCACTGAAGCTTTCTTT. It specifies CASSQDLRGRSTEAFF.

The chain recombines TRBV6-5 with TRBJ2-3; 7 nucleotides align to TRBD1. V lost 7 bases, J lost 9 bases, and 4 bases stayed unmatched. The length of the CDR3 is 11 residues. Germline CDR1 MNHEY, CDR2 SVGAGI. CDR3 in amino acids: CASTSRGTQYF. CDR3 DNA sequence: TGTGCCAGCACTTCCAGGGGGACGCAGTATTTT.

The rearrangement links TRBV27 to TRBJ2-7; 8 bases map to TRBD2. Germline V CDR1 and CDR2: MNHEY, SMNVEV (reference sequence). The V segment lost 0 bases and the J segment 3 bases; nucleotides outside the gene matches: 10. The CDR3 contains 17 residues. The DNA of the CDR3 is TGTGCCAGCAGTTTATCGGGTGAAGCGGGAGCCCTCTACGAGCAGTACTTC. Translation: CASSLSGEAGALYEQYF.

The chain's CDR3 is CASSMGAAAGYTF. The CDR3 DNA sequence: TGTGCCAGTAGTATGGGGGCCGCTGCGGGCTACACCTTC. V is TRBV19 and J is TRBJ1-2; D possibly corresponds to TRBD1 (6 bases). Germline assignment: CDR1 LNHDA and CDR2 SQIVND (reference sequence). Trimming removed 3 bases from V and 8 bases from J, with 13 bases in between. The CDR3 is 13 residues long.

This clone was observed once. J is TRBJ2-1 and V is TRBV5-1, with D perhaps given as TRBD1 or TRBD2 (5 bases each). The CDR3 is 12 residues long. In germline, CDR1 is SGHRS, CDR2 YFSETQ. The V gene lost 4 bases and the J gene lost 11 bases, with 13 bases spanning the gap. The DNA of the CDR3 is TGCGCCAGCAGCGCAACCGGGACCAAGCAGTTCTTC. Amino acid sequence: CASSATGTKQFF.

DNA of the CDR3: TGTGCCAGCAGCTATGGGGTCAATGAGCAGTTCTTC. This encodes CASSYGVNEQFF. The chain employs TRBV13 and TRBJ2-1, with D unresolved. CDR1 and CDR2 from the germline V gene are PRHDT and FYEKMQ (reference sequence). The CDR3 runs to 12 residues. V dropped 4 bases and J dropped 6 bases, with 7 bases sitting between them.

The chain joins TRBV7-6 to TRBJ2-3; TRBD1 matches 8 bases. Germline-derived CDR1 and CDR2 are SGHVS and FNYEAQ. V lost 1 base to trimming and J lost 2 bases; unmatched junction nucleotides: 2. The CDR3 extends over 15 amino acids. The CDR3 region has the DNA TGTGCCAGCAGCTTAGAGGGACAGGCCACAGATACGCAGTATTTT. Its protein product is CASSLEGQATDTQYF.

As regards this clone: Different DNA sequences within this sample yield the same CDR3. The CDR3 bases are TGTGCCAGCAGCTTAAGGACGGGAACGTACAATGAGCAGTTCTTC. It yields the protein CASSLRTGTYNEQFF. The rearrangement joins TRBV7-9 to TRBJ2-1, with D tentatively TRBD2 (5 bases). The CDR3 totals 15 residues. Trimming removed 2 bases from V and 4 bases from J, with 12 bases in between. Germline V lookup: CDR1 SEHNR, CDR2 FQNEAQ (reference sequence).